Included here is one T cell receptor beta chain sequence, with context. Its antigen remains unknown. This record comes from a study of T cell responses to AZD1222 COVID-19 vaccine. Study background: Second-dose recipients at about 4 or about 12 weeks were treated as one pooled group.

CDR1 and CDR2 (germline): SEHNR, FQNEAQ (reference sequence). Trimming removed 2 bases from V and 4 bases from J, with 8 bases in between. This CDR3 is built from 13 residues. Whole-study findings and limits: Spike-wide coverage was observed for vaccine-associated CD4 TCRs, with dominant responses at 160-218 and 743-854. Most donors were white British, females outnumbered males, and clonal diversity was possibly underestimated.

Some clones are missing from TCRdb's copy, which holds only in-frame ones; the method was immunoSEQ multiplex PCR. The top ten clones hold roughly an eighth of a sample with some 64,000 clones, 76% of them seen once. The chain combines TRBV7-9 with TRBJ2-5, with D unclear. Sequences were derived from peripheral blood, sampled on day 0 of AZD1222 vaccination. The origin of this receptor is an adult in good health. CDR3 in amino acids: CASSLRVRETQYF. CDR3 nucleotides: TGTGCCAGCAGCTTACGGGTTCGAGAGACCCAGTACTTC.